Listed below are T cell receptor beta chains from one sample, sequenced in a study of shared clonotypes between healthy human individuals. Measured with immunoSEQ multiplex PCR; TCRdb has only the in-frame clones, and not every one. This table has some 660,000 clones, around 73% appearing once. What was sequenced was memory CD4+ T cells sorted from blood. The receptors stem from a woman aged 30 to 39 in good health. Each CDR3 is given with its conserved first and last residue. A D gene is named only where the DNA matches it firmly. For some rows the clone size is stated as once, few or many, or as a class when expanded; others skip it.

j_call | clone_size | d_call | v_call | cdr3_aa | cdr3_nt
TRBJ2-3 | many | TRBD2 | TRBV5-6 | CASRLAGESTDTQYF | TGTGCCAGCAGACTAGCGGGAGAAAGCACAGATACGCAGTATTTT
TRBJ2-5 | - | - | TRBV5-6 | CASSLAQGGAQTQYF | TGTGCCAGCAGCTTGGCCCAGGGCGGCGCGCAGACCCAGTACTTC
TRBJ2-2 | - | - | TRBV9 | CASSVAPSPGELFF | TGTGCCAGCAGCGTAGCCCCCTCCCCCGGGGAGCTGTTTTTT
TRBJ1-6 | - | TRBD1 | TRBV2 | CASSPGQGQSPLHF | TGTGCCAGCAGCCCGGGACAGGGGCAATCACCCCTCCACTTT
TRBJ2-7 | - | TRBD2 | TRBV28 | CASSLTLAGAGYEQYF | TGTGCCAGCAGTCTTACTTTAGCGGGAGCGGGCTACGAGCAGTACTTC
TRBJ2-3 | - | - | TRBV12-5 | CASGKGQSSTDTQYF | TGTGCTAGTGGTAAAGGACAGTCTAGCACAGATACGCAGTATTTT
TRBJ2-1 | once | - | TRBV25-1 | CASSDPLGPSESNEQFF | TGTGCCAGCAGTGACCCACTTGGGCCGAGCGAATCCAATGAGCAGTTCTTC
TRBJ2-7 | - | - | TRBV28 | CASSFGKAYEQYF | TGTGCCAGCAGTTTTGGGAAAGCCTACGAGCAGTACTTC
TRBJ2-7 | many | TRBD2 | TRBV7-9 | CASSSPLGSGSSYEQYF | TGTGCCAGCAGCTCTCCCCTTGGTAGCGGGAGCTCCTACGAGCAGTACTTC
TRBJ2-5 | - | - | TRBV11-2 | CASSPGQETQYF | TGTGCCAGCAGTCCGGGCCAAGAGACCCAGTACTTC
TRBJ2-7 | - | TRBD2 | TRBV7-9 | CASSFYLGLAGDDYEQYF | TGTGCCAGCAGCTTCTACCTCGGGCTAGCGGGAGACGACTACGAGCAGTACTTC
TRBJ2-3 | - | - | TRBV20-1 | CSASPSDTQYF | TGCAGTGCTAGCCCCTCTGATACGCAGTATTTT
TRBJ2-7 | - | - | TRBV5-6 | CASSLSGSSYEQYF | TGTGCCAGCAGCCTGAGCGGTAGCTCCTACGAGCAGTACTTC
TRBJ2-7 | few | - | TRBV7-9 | CASSSTTQGNEQYF | TGTGCCAGCAGTTCGACGACTCAGGGGAACGAGCAGTACTTC
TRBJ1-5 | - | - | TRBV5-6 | CASSLYGEPRPQHF | TGTGCCAGCAGCTTGTACGGGGAGCCCCGGCCCCAGCATTTT
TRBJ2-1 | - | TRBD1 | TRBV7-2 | CASSFSTSAGQGYNEQFF | TGTGCCAGCAGCTTTTCCACCTCTGCCGGACAGGGATACAATGAGCAGTTCTTC
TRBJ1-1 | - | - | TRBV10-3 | CATWGGATEAFF | TGTGCCACCTGGGGGGGGGCCACTGAAGCTTTCTTT
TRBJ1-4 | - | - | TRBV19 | CAAGTLSATNEKLFF | TGTGCCGCCGGGACCCTAAGTGCAACTAATGAAAAACTGTTTTTT
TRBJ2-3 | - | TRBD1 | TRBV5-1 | CASSYGQASTDTQYF | TGCGCCAGCAGCTACGGACAGGCCAGCACAGATACGCAGTATTTT
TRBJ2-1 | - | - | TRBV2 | CASEANEQFF | TGTGCCAGCGAGGCGAATGAGCAGTTCTTC
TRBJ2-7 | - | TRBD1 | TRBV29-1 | CSVIGQGKGYEQYF | TGCAGCGTTATAGGACAGGGAAAAGGCTACGAGCAGTACTTC
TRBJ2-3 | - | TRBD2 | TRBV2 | CASRQAGAIFVDTQYF | TGTGCCAGCAGACAAGCGGGAGCGATCTTCGTAGATACGCAGTATTTT
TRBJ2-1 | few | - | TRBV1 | CTSSQDGSYNEQFF | TGCACCAGCAGCCAAGATGGCTCCTACAATGAGCAGTTCTTC
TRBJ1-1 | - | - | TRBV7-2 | CASSLGRGNTEAFF | TGTGCCAGCAGCTTAGGAAGAGGCAACACTGAAGCTTTCTTT
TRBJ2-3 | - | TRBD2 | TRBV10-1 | CASSEVAGNADTQYF | TGCGCCAGCAGTGAGGTAGCGGGAAATGCAGATACGCAGTATTTT
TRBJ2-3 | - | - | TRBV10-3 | CAISSPGAEWSTDTQYF | TGTGCCATCAGTTCCCCGGGAGCTGAGTGGAGCACAGATACGCAGTATTTT
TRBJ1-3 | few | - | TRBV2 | CASSVSRSGNTIYF | TGTGCCAGCAGTGTAAGCAGGTCTGGAAACACCATATATTTT
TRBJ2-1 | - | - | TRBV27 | CASSPGTYNEQFF | TGTGCCAGCAGTCCAGGGACTTACAATGAGCAGTTCTTC
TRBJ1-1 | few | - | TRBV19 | CASSPPGNTEAFF | TGTGCCAGTAGCCCGCCAGGGAACACTGAAGCTTTCTTT
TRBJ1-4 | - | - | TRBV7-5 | CVRSLGGLGEKLFF | TGTGTCAGAAGCTTAGGAGGTTTGGGAGAAAAACTGTTTTTT
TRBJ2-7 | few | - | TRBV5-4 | CASSLGDRYEQYF | TGTGCCAGCAGCTTAGGAGATCGCTACGAGCAGTACTTC
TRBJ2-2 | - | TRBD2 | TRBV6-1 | CASSERDSRLAGVTGELFF | TGTGCCAGCAGTGAAAGGGACAGCCGACTAGCGGGAGTCACCGGGGAGCTGTTTTTT
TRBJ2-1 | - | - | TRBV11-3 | CASSRSADNEQFF | TGTGCCAGCAGCCGCTCAGCGGACAATGAGCAGTTCTTC